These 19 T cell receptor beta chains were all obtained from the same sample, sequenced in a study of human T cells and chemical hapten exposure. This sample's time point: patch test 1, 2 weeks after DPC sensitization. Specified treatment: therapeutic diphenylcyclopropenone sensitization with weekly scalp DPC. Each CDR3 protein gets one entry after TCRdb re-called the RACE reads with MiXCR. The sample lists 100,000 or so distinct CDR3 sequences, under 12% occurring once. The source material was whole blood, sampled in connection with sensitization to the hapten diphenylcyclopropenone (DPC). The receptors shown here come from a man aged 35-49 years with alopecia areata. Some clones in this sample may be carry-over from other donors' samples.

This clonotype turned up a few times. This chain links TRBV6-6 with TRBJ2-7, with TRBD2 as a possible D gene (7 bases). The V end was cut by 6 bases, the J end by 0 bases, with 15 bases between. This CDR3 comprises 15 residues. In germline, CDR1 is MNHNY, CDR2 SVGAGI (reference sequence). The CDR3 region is CASRGGGQSSYEQYV. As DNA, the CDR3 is TGTGCCAGCAGAGGGGGGGGCCAGAGCTCCTACGAGCAGTACGTC.

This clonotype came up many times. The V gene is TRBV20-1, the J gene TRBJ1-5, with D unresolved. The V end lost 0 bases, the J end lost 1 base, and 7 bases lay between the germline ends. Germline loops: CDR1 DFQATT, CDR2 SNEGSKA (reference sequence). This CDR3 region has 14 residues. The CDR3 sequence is CSARDEGSNQPQHF. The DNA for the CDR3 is TGCAGTGCTAGAGATGAAGGGAGCAATCAGCCCCAGCATTTT.

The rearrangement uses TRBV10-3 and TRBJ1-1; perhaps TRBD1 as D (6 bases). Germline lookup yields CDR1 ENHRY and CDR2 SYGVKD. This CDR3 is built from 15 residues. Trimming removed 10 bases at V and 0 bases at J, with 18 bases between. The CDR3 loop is CASSPDSPMNTEAFF. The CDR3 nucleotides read TGTGCCAGCTCCCCGGACAGCCCGATGAACACTGAAGCTTTCTTT.

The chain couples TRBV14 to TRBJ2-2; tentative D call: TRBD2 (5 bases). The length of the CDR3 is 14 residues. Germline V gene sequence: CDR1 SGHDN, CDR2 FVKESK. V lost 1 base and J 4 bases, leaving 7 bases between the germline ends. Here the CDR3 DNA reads TGTGCCAGCAGCCAAGTGCGGGTCACCGGGGAGCTGTTTTTT. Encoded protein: CASSQVRVTGELFF.

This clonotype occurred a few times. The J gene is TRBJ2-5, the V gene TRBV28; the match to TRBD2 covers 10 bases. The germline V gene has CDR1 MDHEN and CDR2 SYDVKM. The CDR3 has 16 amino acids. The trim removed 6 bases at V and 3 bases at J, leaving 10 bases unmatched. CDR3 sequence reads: CASSYPLAGDKETQYF. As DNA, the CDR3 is TGTGCCAGCAGCTACCCTCTAGCGGGAGATAAAGAGACCCAGTACTTC.

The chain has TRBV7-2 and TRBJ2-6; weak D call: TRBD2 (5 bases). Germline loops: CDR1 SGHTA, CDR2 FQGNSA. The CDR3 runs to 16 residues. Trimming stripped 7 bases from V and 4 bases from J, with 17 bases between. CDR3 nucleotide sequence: TGTGCCAGCATTCGCAGAGGAGGATCCGGGGCCAACGTCCTGACTTTC. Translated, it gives CASIRRGGSGANVLTF.

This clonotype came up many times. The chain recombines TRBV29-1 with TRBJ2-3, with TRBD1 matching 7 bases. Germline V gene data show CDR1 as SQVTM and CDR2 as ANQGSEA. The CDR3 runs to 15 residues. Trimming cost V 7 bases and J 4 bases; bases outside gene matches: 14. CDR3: CSGKPGQTPSDTQYF. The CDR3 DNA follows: TGCAGCGGGAAACCGGGACAGACTCCCTCAGATACGCAGTATTTT.

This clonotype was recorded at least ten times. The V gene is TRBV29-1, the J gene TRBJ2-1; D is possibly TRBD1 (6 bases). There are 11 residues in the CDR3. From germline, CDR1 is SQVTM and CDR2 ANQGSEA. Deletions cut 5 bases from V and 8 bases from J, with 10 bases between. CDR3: CSVYQGYEQFF. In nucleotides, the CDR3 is TGCAGCGTTTACCAGGGGTATGAGCAGTTCTTC.

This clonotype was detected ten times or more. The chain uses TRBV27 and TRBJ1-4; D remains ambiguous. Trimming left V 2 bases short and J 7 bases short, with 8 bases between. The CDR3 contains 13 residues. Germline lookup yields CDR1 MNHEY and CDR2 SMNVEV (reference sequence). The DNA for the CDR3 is TGTGCCAGCAGTTTAAGTTGGCGTGAAAAACTGTTTTTT. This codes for CASSLSWREKLFF. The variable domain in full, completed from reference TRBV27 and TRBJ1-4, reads EAQVTQNPRYLITVTGKKLTVTCSQNMNHEYMSWYRQDPGLGLRQIYYSMNVEVTDKGDVPEGYKVSRKEKRNFPLILESPSPNQTSLYFCASSLSWREKLFFGSGTQLSVL.

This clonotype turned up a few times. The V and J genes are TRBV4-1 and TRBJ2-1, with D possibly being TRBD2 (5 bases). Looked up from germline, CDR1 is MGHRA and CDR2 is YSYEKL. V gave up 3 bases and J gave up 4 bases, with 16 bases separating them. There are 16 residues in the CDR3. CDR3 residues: CASSHFERPLYNEQFF. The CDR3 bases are TGCGCCAGCAGCCATTTTGAGCGGCCTCTTTACAATGAGCAGTTCTTC.

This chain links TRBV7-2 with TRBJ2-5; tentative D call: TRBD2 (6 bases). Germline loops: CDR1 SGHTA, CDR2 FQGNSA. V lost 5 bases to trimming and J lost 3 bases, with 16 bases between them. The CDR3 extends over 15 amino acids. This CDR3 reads CASSPGAGREETQYF. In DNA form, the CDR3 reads TGTGCCAGCAGCCCCGGCGCGGGGCGAGAAGAGACCCAGTACTTC.

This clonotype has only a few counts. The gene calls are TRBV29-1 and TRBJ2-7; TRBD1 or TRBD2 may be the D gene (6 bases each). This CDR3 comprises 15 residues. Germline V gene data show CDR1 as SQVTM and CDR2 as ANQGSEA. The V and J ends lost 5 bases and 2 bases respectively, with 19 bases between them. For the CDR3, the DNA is TGCAGCGTTACCCTAGGGGGGATCGCCACCTACGAGCAGTACGTC. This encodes CSVTLGGIATYEQYV.

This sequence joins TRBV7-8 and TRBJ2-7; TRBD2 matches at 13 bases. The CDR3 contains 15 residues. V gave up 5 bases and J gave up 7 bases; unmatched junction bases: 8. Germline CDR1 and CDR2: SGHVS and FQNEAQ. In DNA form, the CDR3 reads TGTGCCAGCAGCACCGGGACTAGCGGGATGGGGGAGCAGTACTTC. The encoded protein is CASSTGTSGMGEQYF.

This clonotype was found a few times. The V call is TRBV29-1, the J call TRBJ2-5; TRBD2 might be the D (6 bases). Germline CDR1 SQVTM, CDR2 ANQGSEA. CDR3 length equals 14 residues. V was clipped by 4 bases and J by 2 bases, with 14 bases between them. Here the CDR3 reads CSVGGLADQETQYF. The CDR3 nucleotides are TGCAGCGTTGGAGGGTTAGCGGATCAAGAGACCCAGTACTTC. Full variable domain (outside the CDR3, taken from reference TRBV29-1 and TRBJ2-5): SAVISQKPSRDICQRGTSLTIQCQVDSQVTMMFWYRQQPGQSLTLIATANQGSEATYESGFVIDKFPISRPNLTFSTLTVSNMSPEDSSIYLCSVGGLADQETQYFGPGTRLLVL.

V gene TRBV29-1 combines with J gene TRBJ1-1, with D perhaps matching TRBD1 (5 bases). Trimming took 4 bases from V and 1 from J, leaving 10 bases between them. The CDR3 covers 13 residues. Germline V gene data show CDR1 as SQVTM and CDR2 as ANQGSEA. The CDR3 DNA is TGCAGCGTTGGGGGGGACGGGAACACTGAAGCTTTCTTT. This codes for CSVGGDGNTEAFF.

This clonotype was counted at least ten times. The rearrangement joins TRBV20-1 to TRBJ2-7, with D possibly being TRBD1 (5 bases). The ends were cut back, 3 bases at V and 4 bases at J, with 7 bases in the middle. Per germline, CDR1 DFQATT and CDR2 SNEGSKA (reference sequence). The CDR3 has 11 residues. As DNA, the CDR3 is TGCAGTGCTAGGGACAAATACGAGCAGTACGTC. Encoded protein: CSARDKYEQYV.

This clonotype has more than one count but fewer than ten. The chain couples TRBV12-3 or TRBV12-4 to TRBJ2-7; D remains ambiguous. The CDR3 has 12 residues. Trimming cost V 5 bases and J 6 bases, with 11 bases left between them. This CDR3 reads CASSPTWGEQYF. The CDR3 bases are TGTGCCAGCAGTCCCACTTGGGGCGAGCAGTACTTC.

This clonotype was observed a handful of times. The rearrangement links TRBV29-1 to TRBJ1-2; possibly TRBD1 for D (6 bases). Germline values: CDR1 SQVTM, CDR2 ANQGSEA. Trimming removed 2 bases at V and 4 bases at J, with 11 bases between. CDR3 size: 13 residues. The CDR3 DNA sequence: TGCAGCGTTGAACAAGGGGGTGGCTATGGCTACACCTTC. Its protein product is CSVEQGGGYGYTF.

The CDR3 sequence: CASSADNRKTEAFF. Written as DNA, the CDR3 is TGCGCCAGCAGCGCGGACAACCGTAAGACTGAAGCTTTCTTT. The genes are TRBV5-1 and TRBJ1-1; a weak D match, TRBD1 (5 bases). Per germline, CDR1 SGHRS and CDR2 YFSETQ. This CDR3 contains 14 residues. Trimming shortened V by 4 bases and J by 5 bases, and 15 bases separated the two germline ends.